The clone carrying this TCR beta chain was observed a few times. The target antigen is unknown. Trimming took off 9 bases at V and 8 bases at J, with 15 bases between the two ends. This CDR3 is built from 12 residues. The sample belongs to a study of human T cells and chemical hapten exposure. Study findings and constraints: PT1 expanded TCR numbers tracked positively with patch test score.

Described time point: pre-sensitization, week 0. The treatment here: therapeutic diphenylcyclopropenone sensitization with weekly scalp DPC. TCRdb independently ran MiXCR on the RACE reads; one entry per CDR3 protein. The sample has about 40,000 distinct CDR3 sequences; 10% to 13% are singletons. This sequence joins TRBV5-3 and TRBJ2-1; a possible D gene is TRBD2 (6 bases). TRBV5-3 is reported as an ORF; its role is uncertain. The source of this sequence is a man aged 30 to 39 with alopecia areata. Some clones in this sample may be carry-over from other donors' samples. This material consisted of whole blood, taken in connection with sensitization to the hapten diphenylcyclopropenone (DPC). CDR3 DNA: TGTGCCACTGAAGCGGGCGCCCATGAGCAGTTCTTC. This translates into CATEAGAHEQFF.